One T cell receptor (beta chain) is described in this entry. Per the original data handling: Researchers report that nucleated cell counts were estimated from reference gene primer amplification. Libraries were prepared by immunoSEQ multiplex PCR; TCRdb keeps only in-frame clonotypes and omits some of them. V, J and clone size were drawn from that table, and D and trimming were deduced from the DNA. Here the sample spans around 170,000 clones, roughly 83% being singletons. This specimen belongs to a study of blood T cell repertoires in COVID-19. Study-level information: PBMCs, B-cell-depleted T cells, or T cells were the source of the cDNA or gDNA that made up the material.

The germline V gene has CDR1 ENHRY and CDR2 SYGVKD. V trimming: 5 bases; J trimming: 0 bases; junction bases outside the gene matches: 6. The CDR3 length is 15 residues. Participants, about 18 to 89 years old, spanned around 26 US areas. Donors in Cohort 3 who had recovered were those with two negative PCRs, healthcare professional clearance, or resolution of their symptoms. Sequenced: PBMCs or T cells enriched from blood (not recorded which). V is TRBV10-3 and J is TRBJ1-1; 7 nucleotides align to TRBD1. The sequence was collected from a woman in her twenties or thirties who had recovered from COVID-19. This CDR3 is CAISPSDRVNTEAFF. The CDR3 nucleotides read TGTGCCATCAGTCCCTCCGACAGGGTGAACACTGAAGCTTTCTTT.